The 17 T cell receptor beta chains below were found in one sample sequenced in a study of graft-versus-host responses after intestinal transplantation. Measured with immunoSEQ multiplex PCR; TCRdb has only the in-frame clones, and not every one. Among roughly 15,000 clones listed, 80% were seen once. Lamina propria and intraepithelial lymphocytes were released by processing graft tissue. Specimen: ileum tissue, collected 95 to 110 days after intestinal transplant. Receptors originate from a human patient who received an intestinal transplant, so some T cells may come from the graft donor.

The sample holds one count of this clone. The chain recombines TRBV7-3 with TRBJ2-2, with 7 bases identical to TRBD1. V dropped 5 bases and J dropped 3; count of bases not matched to a gene: 0. Germline V gives CDR1 SGHTA, CDR2 FQGTGA. The CDR3 spans 13 residues. The CDR3: CASSQGDTGELFF. The CDR3 DNA is TGTGCCAGCAGCCAGGGGGACACCGGGGAGCTGTTTTTT. Full variable domain (remainder filled in from reference TRBV7-3 and TRBJ2-2): GAGVSQTPSNKVTEKGKYVELRCDPISGHTALYWYRQSLGQGPEFLIYFQGTGAADDSGLPNDRFFAVRPEGSVSTLKIQRTERGDSAVYLCASSQGDTGELFFGEGSRLTVL.

The V and J genes are TRBV14 and TRBJ2-6; no clear D. The germline gives CDR1 SGHDN, CDR2 FVKESK. The germline V and J ends were trimmed by 1 base and 2 bases, with 12 bases remaining between them. The CDR3 spans 17 residues. In DNA, the CDR3 is TGTGCCAGCAGCCAAGGACGTCGCTTGGCTGGGGCCAACGTCCTGACTTTC. Its translation is CASSQGRRLAGANVLTF.

The V gene is TRBV5-6, the J gene TRBJ2-3, with 7 bases aligning to TRBD2. Germline lookup yields CDR1 SGHDT and CDR2 YYEEEE. The CDR3 has 15 residues. The junction had 8 bases not matched to a gene; V was cut back by 4 bases and J by 3 bases. The CDR3, as DNA: TGTGCCAGCAGCCTGCCCGGGACTATGACAGATACGCAGTATTTT. Translation gives CASSLPGTMTDTQYF.

The chain links TRBV28 to TRBJ2-1; D is possibly TRBD1 or TRBD2 (5 bases each). V was clipped by 6 bases and J by 0 bases, with 21 bases between them. Germline values: CDR1 MDHEN, CDR2 SYDVKM. The CDR3 has 18 residues. The CDR3, as DNA: TGTGCCAGCAGGTTACCTGAAACCTCAGGGAGCTCCTACAATGAGCAGTTCTTC. It yields the protein CASRLPETSGSSYNEQFF.

V usage is TRBV5-1 and J usage is TRBJ1-1; TRBD1 is a possible D gene (6 bases). CDR1 is SGHRS, CDR2 YFSETQ, per germline. The ends were cut back, 2 bases at V and 8 bases at J, with 7 bases in the middle. The CDR3 totals 11 residues. The CDR3 spells CASSFGTEAFF. CDR3 DNA sequence: TGCGCCAGCAGCTTCGGGACAGAAGCTTTCTTT.

This chain links TRBV6-5 with TRBJ2-7; a possible D gene is TRBD1 (7 bases). The CDR3 covers 13 residues. From germline, CDR1 is MNHEY and CDR2 SVGAGI. The V end was cut by 8 bases, the J end by 1 base, with 12 bases between. The CDR3 nucleotides read TGTGCCAGCTCGGAGGGGGCGTCCTACGAGCAGTACTTC. Its protein is CASSEGASYEQYF.

The chain links TRBV5-1 to TRBJ2-2; D gene unclear. The CDR3 loop spans 16 amino acids. The V end was cut by 0 bases, the J end by 3 bases, with 12 bases between. Germline values: CDR1 SGHRS, CDR2 YFSETQ. The CDR3 nucleotides read TGCGCCAGCAGCTTGGGTGGTCATCGGTACACCGGGGAGCTGTTTTTT. Translated: CASSLGGHRYTGELFF.

The CDR3 DNA sequence: TGTGCCAGCAGGAGAGACAAGAGGAGTGGCTACACCTTC. Protein product: CASRRDKRSGYTF. The chain employs TRBV6-1 and TRBJ1-2; D remains ambiguous. In germline, CDR1 is MNHNS, CDR2 SASEGT. V shed 6 bases and J shed 7 bases, with 15 bases lying between them. This CDR3 comprises 13 residues.

In nucleotides, the CDR3 is TGTGCCAGCTCACCACCCGACAGGGGTGGAAACACCATATATTTT. Its protein product is CASSPPDRGGNTIYF. The chain couples TRBV18 to TRBJ1-3; 8 nucleotides align to TRBD1. CDR1 and CDR2 (germline): KGHSH, LQKENI. The CDR3 contains 15 residues. Germline trimming cut 0 bases from V and 3 bases from J; bases unmatched to any gene: 1.

The V and J genes are TRBV7-8 and TRBJ2-2, with a tentative D call TRBD1 (6 bases). Trimming removed 1 base at V and 2 bases at J, with 11 bases between. This CDR3 region has 16 residues. Germline CDR1 SGHVS, CDR2 FQNEAQ. The CDR3 protein is CASSLVAGVNTGELFF. CDR3 sequence (DNA): TGTGCCAGCAGCTTAGTGGCAGGGGTCAACACCGGGGAGCTGTTTTTT. Full variable domain (outside the CDR3, taken from reference TRBV7-8 and TRBJ2-2): GAGVSQSPRYKVAKRGQDVALRCDPISGHVSLFWYQQALGQGPEFLTYFQNEAQLDKSGLPSDRFFAERPEGSVSTLKIQRTQQEDSAVYLCASSLVAGVNTGELFFGEGSRLTVL.

The chain is built from TRBV5-4 and TRBJ1-3, with D possibly TRBD1 on 5 matching bases. Trimming shortened V by 2 bases and J by 0 bases, and 9 bases separated the two germline ends. There are 15 residues in the CDR3. Germline values: CDR1 SGHNT, CDR2 YYREEE (reference sequence). The CDR3 DNA is TGTGCCAGCAGCTTCCACAGGTGCTCTGGAAACACCATATATTTT. Its protein is CASSFHRCSGNTIYF.

This chain uses TRBV4-1 with TRBJ2-1, with a weak D call TRBD2 (6 bases). Trimming removed 4 bases at V and 6 bases at J, with 22 bases between. CDR1 is MGHRA, CDR2 YSYEKL, per germline. The CDR3 totals 17 residues. The CDR3 loop reads CASSRRSLASRGNEQFF. The CDR3, as DNA: TGCGCCAGCAGCCGTCGATCCCTAGCGTCAAGAGGCAATGAGCAGTTCTTC.

This clone appeared once. The chain couples TRBV5-6 to TRBJ2-1, with D perhaps matching TRBD2 (6 bases). The CDR3 is 14 residues long. Deletions cut 6 bases from V and 5 bases from J, with 15 bases between. Looked up from germline, CDR1 is SGHDT and CDR2 is YYEEEE. This CDR3 reads CASTLEGLNNEQFF. The CDR3 DNA reads as TGTGCCAGCACCCTGGAGGGCCTAAACAATGAGCAGTTCTTC.

This clone was detected once. The chain links TRBV7-3 to TRBJ2-1; tentative D call: TRBD1 (6 bases). Trimming pared 5 bases from V and 4 bases from J, leaving 18 bases between. The CDR3 length is 16 residues. Germline values: CDR1 SGHTA, CDR2 FQGTGA. CDR3 coding DNA: TGTGCCAGCAGCGGCAAACAGGGTCCCCATTACAATGAGCAGTTCTTC. Its protein is CASSGKQGPHYNEQFF.

V gene TRBV10-1 combines with J gene TRBJ2-5; D might be TRBD1 (5 bases). V gave up 4 bases and J gave up 5 bases, with 11 bases separating them. The germline CDR1 and CDR2 sequences are WNHNN and SYGVQD (reference sequence). The CDR3 covers 13 residues. The CDR3 protein is CASSGRQTETQYF. The CDR3 DNA reads TGCGCCAGCAGTGGTAGACAGACGGAGACCCAGTACTTC.

This clone has a single count. The chain has TRBV6-6 and TRBJ1-2; 12 bases fit TRBD1. V lost 0 bases and J lost 4; bases outside the gene matches: 3. In germline, CDR1 is MNHNY, CDR2 SVGAGI (reference sequence). This CDR3 has 16 residues. As DNA, the CDR3 is TGTGCCAGCAGTTACTCGGGGACAGGGGGCGTCTATGGCTACACCTTC. As protein: CASSYSGTGGVYGYTF.

The chain uses TRBV28 and TRBJ2-5; 8 bases align to TRBD2. The DNA end favors TRBJ2-7, so the J call may be wrong. Germline values: CDR1 MDHEN, CDR2 SYDVKM. This CDR3 is built from 17 residues. This chain's CDR3 is CASSERNREGISYEQYF. The CDR3 nucleotides are TGTGCCAGCAGTGAGAGAAACCGGGAGGGGATATCCTACGAGCAGTACTTC.